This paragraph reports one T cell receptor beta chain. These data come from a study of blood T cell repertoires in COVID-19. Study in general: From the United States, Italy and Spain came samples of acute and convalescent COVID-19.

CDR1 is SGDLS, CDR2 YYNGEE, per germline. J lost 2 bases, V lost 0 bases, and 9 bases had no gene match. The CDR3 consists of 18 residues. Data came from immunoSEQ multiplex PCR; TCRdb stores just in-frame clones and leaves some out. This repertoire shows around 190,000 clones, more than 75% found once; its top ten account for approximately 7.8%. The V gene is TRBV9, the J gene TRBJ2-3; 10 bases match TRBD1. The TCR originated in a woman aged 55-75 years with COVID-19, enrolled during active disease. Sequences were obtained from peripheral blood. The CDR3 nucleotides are TGTGCCAGCAGCGTAGAGGGACAGGGGACCCTTTACACAGATACGCAGTATTTT. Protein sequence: CASSVEGQGTLYTDTQYF.